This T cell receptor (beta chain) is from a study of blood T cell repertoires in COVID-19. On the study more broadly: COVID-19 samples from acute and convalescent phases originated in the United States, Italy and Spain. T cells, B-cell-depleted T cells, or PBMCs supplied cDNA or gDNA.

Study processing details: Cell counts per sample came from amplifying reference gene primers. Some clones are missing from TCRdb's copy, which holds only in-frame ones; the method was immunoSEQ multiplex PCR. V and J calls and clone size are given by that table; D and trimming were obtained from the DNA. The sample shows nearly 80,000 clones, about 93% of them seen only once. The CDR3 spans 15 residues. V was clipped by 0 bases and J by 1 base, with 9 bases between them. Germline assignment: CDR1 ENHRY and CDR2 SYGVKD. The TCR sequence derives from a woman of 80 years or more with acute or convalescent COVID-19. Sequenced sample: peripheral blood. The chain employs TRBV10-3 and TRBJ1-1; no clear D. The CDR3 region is CAISESRGWNTEAFF. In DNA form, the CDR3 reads TGTGCCATCAGTGAGTCGAGAGGGTGGAACACTGAAGCTTTCTTT.